The 25 T cell receptor beta chains below were found in one sample sequenced in a study of Tregs in tolerant kidney transplant recipients. Generated by immunoSEQ multiplex PCR, the TCRdb table keeps only in-frame clones and is missing some. The sample gives more than 12,000 clones, roughly 75% of which show up once; roughly 1.9% is in the top ten. Sequences were derived from Tregs from blood, sampled before the transplant. The receptors stem from a human donor who received a combined kidney and bone marrow transplant.

The chain uses TRBV6-6 and TRBJ2-5, with D possibly matching TRBD1 (5 bases). There are 16 residues in the CDR3. Between the trimmed V and J ends, which lost 3 bases and 3 bases, there was a span of 17 bases. The germline gives CDR1 MNHNY, CDR2 SVGAGI (reference sequence). This chain's CDR3 is CASSYNPRTPKETQYF. CDR3 DNA: TGTGCCAGCAGTTATAACCCACGGACACCAAAAGAGACCCAGTACTTC.

The chain combines TRBV2 with TRBJ2-1; 11 bases line up with TRBD2. This CDR3 has 17 amino acids. Per the germline V gene, CDR1 is SNHLY and CDR2 is FYNNEI. The ends lost 4 bases at V and 0 bases at J; junction bases unmatched: 5. This CDR3 is CASSGGLAESSYNEQFF. CDR3 nucleotides: TGTGCCAGCAGTGGGGGACTAGCGGAGAGCTCCTACAATGAGCAGTTCTTC.

This clone was detected a few times. This sequence joins TRBV19 and TRBJ1-1, with D unresolved. CDR3 size: 15 residues. Trimming shortened V by 1 base and J by 2 bases, and 11 bases separated the two germline ends. Germline V CDR1 and CDR2: LNHDA, SQIVND (reference sequence). The CDR3 protein is CASSIVIGRNTEAFF. CDR3 nucleotides: TGTGCCAGTAGTATAGTTATCGGGAGAAACACTGAAGCTTTCTTT.

CDR3 sequence (DNA): TGTGCCAGTAGTATGGACAGGAGGACTGGAGGCTACACCTTC. Translation: CASSMDRRTGGYTF. The chain is built from TRBV19 and TRBJ1-2, with 7 bases matching TRBD1. The CDR3 totals 14 residues. Germline-derived CDR1 and CDR2 are LNHDA and SQIVND (reference sequence). Trimming removed 3 bases from V and 8 bases from J; junction bases left unmatched: 9. Full variable domain (outside the CDR3, taken from reference TRBV19 and TRBJ1-2): DGGITQSPKYLFRKEGQNVTLSCEQNLNHDAMYWYRQDPGQGLRLIYYSQIVNDFQKGDIAEGYSVSREKKESFPLTVTSAQKNPTAFYLCASSMDRRTGGYTFGSGTRLTVV.

In this sample, this clone turned up once. The genes are TRBV5-4 and TRBJ2-1, with D possibly TRBD2 on 5 matching bases. CDR1 and CDR2 (germline): SGHNT, YYREEE (reference sequence). Trimming took 3 bases from V and 7 from J, leaving 17 bases between them. CDR3 size: 15 residues. CDR3 in amino acids: CASSSRGHGGNEQFF. CDR3 coding DNA: TGTGCCAGCAGCTCCCGTGGGCACGGCGGGAATGAGCAGTTCTTC.

V is TRBV4-1 and J is TRBJ1-5; 7 bases align to TRBD1. The germline V gene has CDR1 MGHRA and CDR2 YSYEKL. This CDR3 has 16 residues. J was trimmed by 3 bases and V by 0 bases; bases with no gene match: 5. The CDR3 protein is CASSQDRGEPNQPQHF. The CDR3 coding sequence is TGCGCCAGCAGCCAAGACAGGGGGGAACCCAATCAGCCCCAGCATTTT.

The chain combines TRBV28 with TRBJ2-1; 8 nucleotides line up with TRBD2. The CDR3 covers 15 residues. The germline V gene has CDR1 MDHEN and CDR2 SYDVKM. The V gene end was trimmed by 5 bases and the J gene end by 8 bases; junction bases not matched to a gene: 11. The CDR3: CASSPRGGPRDEQFF. As DNA, the CDR3 is TGTGCCAGCAGTCCACGGGGGGGACCTAGGGATGAGCAGTTCTTC.

V gene TRBV19 combines with J gene TRBJ2-3; D possibly corresponds to TRBD1 (5 bases). V was pared by 5 bases and J by 0 bases, with 30 bases between. This CDR3 is 21 amino acids long. CDR1 LNHDA and CDR2 SQIVND come from the germline V gene (reference sequence). The CDR3: CASSPIRGPWGMIRSTDTQYF. The CDR3 nucleotides are TGTGCCAGTAGTCCGATAAGGGGCCCGTGGGGTATGATAAGAAGCACAGATACGCAGTATTTT.

The chain couples TRBV11-3 to TRBJ2-5; the D gene is possibly TRBD2 (6 bases). The V end was cut by 4 bases, the J end by 4 bases, with 19 bases between. The CDR3 has 16 amino acids. Per the germline V gene, CDR1 is SGHNT and CDR2 is YENEEA. This chain's CDR3 is CASSSSRRGTIETQYF. The CDR3 DNA reads TGTGCCAGCAGCTCGTCTAGGAGGGGAACGATAGAGACCCAGTACTTC. Drawing the rest from reference TRBV11-3 and TRBJ2-5, the complete variable domain is EAGVVQSPRYKIIEKKQPVAFWCNPISGHNTLYWYLQNLGQGPELLIRYENEEAVDDSQLPKDRFSAERLKGVDSTLKIQPAELGDSAVYLCASSSSRRGTIETQYFGPGTRLLVL.

This chain joins TRBV19 and TRBJ1-2; 7 bases align to TRBD1. Unmatched junction bases numbered 7, after V lost 10 bases and J lost 8 bases. CDR1 LNHDA and CDR2 SQIVND come from the germline V gene (reference sequence). The CDR3 has 11 residues. The chain's CDR3 is CAIEGARGYTF. The DNA for the CDR3 is TGTGCCATCGAGGGGGCGCGCGGCTACACCTTC. Based on the CDR3 plus reference TRBV19 and TRBJ1-2, the full variable domain is DGGITQSPKYLFRKEGQNVTLSCEQNLNHDAMYWYRQDPGQGLRLIYYSQIVNDFQKGDIAEGYSVSREKKESFPLTVTSAQKNPTAFYLCAIEGARGYTFGSGTRLTVV.

This clone was counted a single time. This rearrangement joins TRBV27 to TRBJ2-3; 11 nucleotides match TRBD2. Germline trimming cut 5 bases from V and 4 bases from J; bases unmatched to any gene: 11. CDR3 length equals 17 residues. The germline V gene encodes CDR1 MNHEY and CDR2 SMNVEV (reference sequence). The CDR3 nucleotides read TGTGCCAGCAGTAGTACCGGGACTAGCGGAGGGCCAGATACGCAGTATTTT. Its translation: CASSSTGTSGGPDTQYF.

This clone has a single count. The V call is TRBV6-5, the J call TRBJ1-3; the match to TRBD1 covers 9 bases. CDR1 and CDR2 (germline): MNHEY, SVGAGI. The length of the CDR3 is 14 residues. V lost 5 bases and J lost 2; bases outside the gene matches: 1. CDR3 residues: CASSGTGTGNTIYF. The CDR3 nucleotides are TGTGCCAGCAGTGGGACAGGGACTGGAAACACCATATATTTT.

The chain joins TRBV6-6 to TRBJ1-2; TRBD1 agrees at 8 bases. CDR1 is MNHNY, CDR2 SVGAGI, per germline (reference sequence). Germline trimming cut 6 bases from V and 4 bases from J; bases unmatched to any gene: 10. The CDR3 loop spans 15 amino acids. This CDR3 is CASSNRGQVGYGYTF. The CDR3 DNA is TGTGCCAGCAGCAACAGGGGACAGGTCGGCTATGGCTACACCTTC.

The chain employs TRBV5-1 and TRBJ2-7; D may be TRBD2 (5 bases). The CDR3 is made up of 13 amino acids. Trimming took 1 base from V and 6 from J, leaving 11 bases between them. Germline V gene data show CDR1 as SGHRS and CDR2 as YFSETQ. The CDR3 DNA reads TGCGCCAGCAGCTTGATAGTAGGAGGCGAGCAGTACTTC. Translated, it gives CASSLIVGGEQYF.

The gene calls are TRBV5-5 and TRBJ1-5, with unresolved D. Looked up from germline, CDR1 is SGHKS and CDR2 is YYEKEE (reference sequence). The CDR3 spans 15 residues. The V end lost 0 bases, the J end lost 2 bases, and 9 bases lay between the germline ends. The CDR3: CASSLAPGGNQPQHF. The DNA for the CDR3 is TGTGCCAGCAGCTTGGCTCCGGGAGGCAATCAGCCCCAGCATTTT.

This chain joins TRBV5-1 and TRBJ2-3, with D possibly TRBD2 on 8 matching bases. V gave up 0 bases and J gave up 2 bases, with 19 bases separating them. The CDR3 loop spans 18 amino acids. CDR1 and CDR2 from the germline V gene are SGHRS and YFSETQ. CDR3 protein: CASSLAGQAGGFTDTQYF. Written as DNA, the CDR3 is TGCGCCAGCAGCTTGGCCGGACAGGCGGGGGGATTCACAGATACGCAGTATTTT. Variable domain in full (rest from reference TRBV5-1 and TRBJ2-3): KAGVTQTPRYLIKTRGQQVTLSCSPISGHRSVSWYQQTPGQGLQFLFEYFSETQRNKGNFPGRFSGRQFSNSRSEMNVSTLELGDSALYLCASSLAGQAGGFTDTQYFGPGTRLTVL.

V and J are TRBV15 and TRBJ2-1, with TRBD2 identical over 8 bases. Germline CDR1 is LNHNV and CDR2 is YYDKDF (reference sequence). The CDR3 runs 15 residues. With V trimmed by 1 base and J by 7 bases, 6 bases remained unmatched. The chain's CDR3 is CATSRGSGGSNEQFF. In nucleotides, the CDR3 is TGTGCCACCAGCAGAGGCAGCGGGGGATCGAATGAGCAGTTCTTC.

The V call is TRBV15, the J call TRBJ2-7, with 13 bases that match TRBD2. The CDR3 runs to 16 residues. The J segment lost 3 bases and the V segment lost 5 bases, leaving 7 bases of the junction unmatched. Germline CDR1 LNHNV, CDR2 YYDKDF (reference sequence). CDR3 amino acids: CATSAGGLAGIYEQYF. Here the CDR3 DNA reads TGTGCCACCAGCGCCGGGGGACTAGCGGGGATCTACGAGCAGTACTTC.

The rearrangement uses TRBV10-1 and TRBJ2-3, with 8 bases that match TRBD1. This CDR3 contains 14 residues. The J segment lost 3 bases and the V segment lost 4 bases, leaving 3 bases of the junction unmatched. Germline loops: CDR1 WNHNN, CDR2 SYGVQD (reference sequence). Here the CDR3 reads CASSGQGWTDTQYF. The CDR3 bases are TGCGCCAGCAGTGGACAGGGGTGGACAGATACGCAGTATTTT.

In this sample, this clone turned up a few times. The chain has TRBV15 and TRBJ1-2; D is uncertain. This CDR3 has 15 amino acids. CDR1 is LNHNV and CDR2 is YYDKDF in the germline V gene (reference sequence). The V and J ends lost 0 bases and 6 bases respectively, with 14 bases between them. This CDR3 is CATSRDRYSRDGYTF. For the CDR3, the DNA is TGTGCCACCAGCAGAGATCGGTACTCTCGGGATGGCTACACCTTC.

This chain uses TRBV28 with TRBJ2-7; TRBD2 matches 14 bases. The CDR3 spans 17 residues. Germline CDR1 is MDHEN and CDR2 is SYDVKM. With V trimmed by 5 bases and J by 0 bases, 6 bases remained unmatched. The CDR3 spells CASSQGLAGGSSYEQYF. CDR3 in DNA: TGTGCCAGCAGTCAAGGACTAGCGGGAGGAAGCTCCTACGAGCAGTACTTC.

This clone was observed a handful of times. The chain employs TRBV2 and TRBJ2-2; D might be TRBD2 (5 bases). The V gene lost 4 bases and the J gene lost 6 bases, with 12 bases spanning the gap. The CDR3 totals 14 residues. Per the germline V gene, CDR1 is SNHLY and CDR2 is FYNNEI. CDR3: CASSGGSRAGELFF. CDR3 DNA sequence: TGTGCCAGCAGTGGCGGGTCGAGGGCCGGGGAGCTGTTTTTT.

The chain combines TRBV11-2 with TRBJ1-4, with 7 positions matching TRBD1. CDR1 SGHAT and CDR2 FQNNGV come from the germline V gene. The CDR3 contains 14 residues. V was pared by 5 bases and J by 7 bases, with 7 bases of the junction left unmatched. CDR3 bases: TGTGCCAGCAGCCTAGGGACAGTCCGTGAAAAACTGTTTTTT. It encodes CASSLGTVREKLFF.

As for this clone: The junction departs from the called germline gene at one end, perhaps through a read error. The chain has TRBV6-5 and TRBJ2-1; 7 bases agree with TRBD2. The CDR3 is 15 residues long. Germline CDR1 MNHEY, CDR2 SVGAGI. CDR3 bases: TGTGCCAGCCGTTACTGGGGCGGGGAGGGGAATGAGCAGTTCTTC. Encoded protein: CASRYWGGEGNEQFF.

CDR3 nucleotide sequence: TGTGCCAGCAGCTCTCAGGGGATGAGGTCGGGAAACACCATATATTTT. Its protein product is CASSSQGMRSGNTIYF. The chain carries TRBV7-2 and TRBJ1-3; D possibly corresponds to TRBD1 (6 bases). V shed 4 bases and J shed 4 bases, with 17 bases lying between them. Germline V lookup: CDR1 SGHTA, CDR2 FQGNSA. This CDR3 spans 16 amino acids.